This T cell receptor beta chain was identified during a study of identical twins. TCRdb redid the calling of the 5' RACE reads with MiXCR, one entry per CDR3 protein. The data contain 100,000 to 110,000 distinct CDR3 sequences, 5.9% of them seen just once; the ten biggest clones take up more than 10%. Germline CDR1 is KGHDR and CDR2 is SFDVKD. This CDR3 spans 13 amino acids. Trimming removed 5 bases at V and 6 bases at J, with 10 bases between. This clonotype was counted at least ten times. The clonotype originates from a woman in her forties or fifties in good health. Sequencing was carried out using memory T cells sorted from blood. The V gene is TRBV24-1, the J gene TRBJ2-1; TRBD1 might be the D (6 bases). The CDR3 spells CATSGTGLNEQFF. The CDR3 nucleotides are TGTGCCACCAGTGGTACAGGGCTCAATGAGCAGTTCTTC.